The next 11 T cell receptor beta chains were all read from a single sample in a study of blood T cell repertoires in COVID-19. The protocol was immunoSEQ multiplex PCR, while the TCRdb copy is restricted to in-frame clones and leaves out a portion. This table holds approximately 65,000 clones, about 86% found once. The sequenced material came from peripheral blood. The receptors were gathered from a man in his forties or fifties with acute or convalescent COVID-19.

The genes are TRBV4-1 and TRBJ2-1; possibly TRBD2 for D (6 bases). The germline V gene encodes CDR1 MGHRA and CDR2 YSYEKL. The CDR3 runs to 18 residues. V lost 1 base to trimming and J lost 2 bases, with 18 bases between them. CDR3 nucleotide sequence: TGCGCCAGCAGCCAAGTTCTAACGGGAGAGGGCCCCTACAATGAGCAGTTCTTC. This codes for CASSQVLTGEGPYNEQFF.

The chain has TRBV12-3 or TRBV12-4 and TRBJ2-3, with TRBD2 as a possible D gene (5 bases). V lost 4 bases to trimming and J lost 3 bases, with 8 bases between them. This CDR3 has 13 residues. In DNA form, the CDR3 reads TGTGCCAGCAGTTCGGAGCGGACAGATACGCAGTATTTT. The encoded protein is CASSSERTDTQYF.

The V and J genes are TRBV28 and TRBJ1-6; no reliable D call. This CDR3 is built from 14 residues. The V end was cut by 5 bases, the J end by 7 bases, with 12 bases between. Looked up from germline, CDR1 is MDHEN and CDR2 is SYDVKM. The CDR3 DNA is TGTGCCAGCAGTCAGACAAACGGCAATTCACCCCTCCACTTT. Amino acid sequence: CASSQTNGNSPLHF.

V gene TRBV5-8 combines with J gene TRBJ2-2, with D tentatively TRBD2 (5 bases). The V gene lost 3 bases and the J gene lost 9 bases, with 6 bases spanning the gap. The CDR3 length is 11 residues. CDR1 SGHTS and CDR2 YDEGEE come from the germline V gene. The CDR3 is CASSSGRELFF. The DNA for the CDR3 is TGTGCCAGCAGCTCCGGGAGGGAGCTGTTTTTT.

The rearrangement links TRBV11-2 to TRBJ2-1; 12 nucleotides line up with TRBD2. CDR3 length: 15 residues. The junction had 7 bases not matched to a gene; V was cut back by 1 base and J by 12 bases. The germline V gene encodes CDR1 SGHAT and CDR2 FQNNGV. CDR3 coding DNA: TGTGCCAGCAGCTTAGTCGGACTAGCGGGGTCTTTGCAGTTCTTC. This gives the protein CASSLVGLAGSLQFF.

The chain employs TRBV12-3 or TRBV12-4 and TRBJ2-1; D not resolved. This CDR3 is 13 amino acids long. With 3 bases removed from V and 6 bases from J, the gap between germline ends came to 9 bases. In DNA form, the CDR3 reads TGTGCCAGCAGTTTTTCACAACCCAATGAGCAGTTCTTC. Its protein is CASSFSQPNEQFF.

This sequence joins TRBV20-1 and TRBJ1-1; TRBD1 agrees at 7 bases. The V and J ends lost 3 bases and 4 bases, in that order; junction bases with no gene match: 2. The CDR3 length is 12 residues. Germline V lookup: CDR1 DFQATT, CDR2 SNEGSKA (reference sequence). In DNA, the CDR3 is TGCAGTGCTAGTGAGGGGGCCACTGAAGCTTTCTTT. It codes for CSASEGATEAFF.

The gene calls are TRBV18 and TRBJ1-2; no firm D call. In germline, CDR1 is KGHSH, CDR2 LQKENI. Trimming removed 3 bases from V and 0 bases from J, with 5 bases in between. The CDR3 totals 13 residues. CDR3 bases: TGTGCCAGCTCACCGAGCTCTAACTATGGCTACACCTTC. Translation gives CASSPSSNYGYTF.

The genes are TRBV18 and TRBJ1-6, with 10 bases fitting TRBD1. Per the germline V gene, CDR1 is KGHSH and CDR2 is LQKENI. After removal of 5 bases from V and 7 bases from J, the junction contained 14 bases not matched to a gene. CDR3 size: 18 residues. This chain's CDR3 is CASSMMGQGRFKNSPLHF. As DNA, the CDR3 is TGTGCCAGCTCAATGATGGGACAGGGGAGATTTAAGAATTCACCCCTCCACTTT.

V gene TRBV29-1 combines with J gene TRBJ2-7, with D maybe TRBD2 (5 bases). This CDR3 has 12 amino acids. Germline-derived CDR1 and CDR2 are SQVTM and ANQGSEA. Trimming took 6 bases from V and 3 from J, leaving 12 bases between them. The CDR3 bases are TGCAGCGTGGTGAGGGTGGGCTACGAGCAGTACTTC. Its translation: CSVVRVGYEQYF.

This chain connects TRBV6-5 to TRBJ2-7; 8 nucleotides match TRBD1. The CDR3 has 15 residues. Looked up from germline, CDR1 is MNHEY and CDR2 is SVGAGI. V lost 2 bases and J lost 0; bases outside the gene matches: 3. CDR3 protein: CASSYGDRSSYEQYF. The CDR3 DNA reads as TGTGCCAGCAGTTACGGGGACAGGAGCTCCTACGAGCAGTACTTC.